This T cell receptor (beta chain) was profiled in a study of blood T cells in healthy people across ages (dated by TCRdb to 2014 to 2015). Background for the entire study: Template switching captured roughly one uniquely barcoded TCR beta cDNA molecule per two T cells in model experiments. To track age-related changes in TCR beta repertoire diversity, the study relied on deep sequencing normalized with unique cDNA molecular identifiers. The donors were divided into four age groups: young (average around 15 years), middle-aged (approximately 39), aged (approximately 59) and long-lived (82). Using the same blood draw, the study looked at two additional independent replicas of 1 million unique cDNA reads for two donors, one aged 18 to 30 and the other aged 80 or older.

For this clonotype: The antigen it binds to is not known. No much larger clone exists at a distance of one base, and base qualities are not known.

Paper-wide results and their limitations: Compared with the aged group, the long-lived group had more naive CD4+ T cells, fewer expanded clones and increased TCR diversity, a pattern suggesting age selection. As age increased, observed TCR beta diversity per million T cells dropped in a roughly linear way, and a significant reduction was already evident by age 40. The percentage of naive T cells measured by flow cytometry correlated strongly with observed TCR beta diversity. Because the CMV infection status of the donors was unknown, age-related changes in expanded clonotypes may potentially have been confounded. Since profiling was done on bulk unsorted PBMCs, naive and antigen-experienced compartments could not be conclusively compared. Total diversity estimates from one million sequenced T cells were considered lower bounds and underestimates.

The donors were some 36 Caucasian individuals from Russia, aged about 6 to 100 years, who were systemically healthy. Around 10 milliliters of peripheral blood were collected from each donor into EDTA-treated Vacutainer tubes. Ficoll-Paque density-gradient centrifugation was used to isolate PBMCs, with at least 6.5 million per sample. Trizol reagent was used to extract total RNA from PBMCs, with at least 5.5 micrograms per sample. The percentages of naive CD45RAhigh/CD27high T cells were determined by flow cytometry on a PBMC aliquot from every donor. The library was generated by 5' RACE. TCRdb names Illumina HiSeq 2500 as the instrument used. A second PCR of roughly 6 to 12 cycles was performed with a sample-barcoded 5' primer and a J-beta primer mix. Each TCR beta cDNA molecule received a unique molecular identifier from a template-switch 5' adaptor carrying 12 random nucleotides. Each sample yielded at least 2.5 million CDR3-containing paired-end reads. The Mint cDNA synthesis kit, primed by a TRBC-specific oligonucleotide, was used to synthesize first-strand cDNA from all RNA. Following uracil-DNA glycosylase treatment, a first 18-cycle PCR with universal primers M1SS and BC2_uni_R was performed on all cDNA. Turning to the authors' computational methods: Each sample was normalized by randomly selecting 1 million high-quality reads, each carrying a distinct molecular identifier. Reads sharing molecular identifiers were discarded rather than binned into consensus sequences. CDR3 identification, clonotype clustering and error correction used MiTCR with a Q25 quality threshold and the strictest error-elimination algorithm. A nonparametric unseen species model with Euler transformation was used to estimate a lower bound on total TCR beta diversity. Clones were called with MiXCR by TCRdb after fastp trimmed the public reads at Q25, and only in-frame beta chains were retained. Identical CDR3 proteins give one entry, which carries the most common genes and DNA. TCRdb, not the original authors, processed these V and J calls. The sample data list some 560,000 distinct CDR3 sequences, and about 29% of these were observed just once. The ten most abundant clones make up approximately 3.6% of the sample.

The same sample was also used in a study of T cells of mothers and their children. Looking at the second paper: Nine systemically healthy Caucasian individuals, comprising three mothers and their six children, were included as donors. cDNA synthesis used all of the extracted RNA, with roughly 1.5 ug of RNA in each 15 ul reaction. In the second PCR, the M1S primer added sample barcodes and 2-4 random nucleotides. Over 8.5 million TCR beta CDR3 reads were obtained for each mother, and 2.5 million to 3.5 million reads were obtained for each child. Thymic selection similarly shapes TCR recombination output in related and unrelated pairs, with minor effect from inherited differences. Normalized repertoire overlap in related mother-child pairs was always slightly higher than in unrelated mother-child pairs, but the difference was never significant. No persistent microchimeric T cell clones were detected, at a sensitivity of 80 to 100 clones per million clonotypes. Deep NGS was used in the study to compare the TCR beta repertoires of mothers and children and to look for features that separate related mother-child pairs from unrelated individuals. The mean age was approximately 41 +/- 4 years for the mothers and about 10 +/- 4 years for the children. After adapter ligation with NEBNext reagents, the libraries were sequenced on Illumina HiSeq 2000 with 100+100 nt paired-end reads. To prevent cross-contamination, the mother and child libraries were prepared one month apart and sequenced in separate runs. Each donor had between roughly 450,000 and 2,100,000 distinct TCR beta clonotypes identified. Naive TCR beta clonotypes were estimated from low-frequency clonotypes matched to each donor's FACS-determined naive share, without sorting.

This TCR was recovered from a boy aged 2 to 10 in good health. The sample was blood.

The CDR3 has the sequence CSAPQGGPDNEQFF. The bases read TGCAGTGCGCCCCAGGGGGGGCCAGACAATGAGCAGTTCTTC. The chain is made from TRBV20-1 and TRBJ2-1; the D element might be TRBD1 or TRBD2, as each aligns at 7 bases. The germline V gene encodes CDR1 DFQATT and CDR2 SNEGSKA (reference sequence). V lost 6 bases and J lost 5 bases; the stretch between them is 17 bases long. Its CDR3 holds 14 amino acids, cysteine through phenylalanine. The read is trimmed to its CDR3 DNA, 42 bases read in frame from base 1.